The next 25 T cell receptor beta chains were all read from a single sample in a study of PD-L1 blockade in urothelial cancer. Documented time point: pretreatment peripheral blood. The repertoire was sequenced with immunoSEQ multiplex PCR; TCRdb's copy has only in-frame clones and lacks some. The top ten clones hold less than 8.5% of a sample with tens of thousands of clones, about 82% of them seen once. Sequenced here: PBMCs, sampled around atezolizumab (anti-PD-L1) treatment. The receptors come from a man aged 35-49 years with urothelial cancer.

V usage is TRBV30 and J usage is TRBJ1-2; 7 bases are a match to TRBD1. Germline CDR1 GTSNPN, CDR2 SVGIG (reference sequence). The trim removed 1 base at V and 8 bases at J, leaving 10 bases unmatched. The CDR3 runs to 14 residues. The CDR3 bases are TGTGCCTGGAGTGGCCGCAGGGGGGCGCAGGGCTACACCTTC. Its translation: CAWSGRRGAQGYTF.

This sequence joins TRBV25-1 and TRBJ1-4, with 7 nucleotides matching TRBD1. CDR3 length: 13 amino acids. The germline gives CDR1 MGHDK, CDR2 SYGVNS. Losses at the gene ends were 6 bases for V and 8 bases for J; bases not matched to a gene: 6. CDR3 DNA: TGTGCCAGCAGCAGACAGGGTAACGAAAAACTGTTTTTT. It translates to CASSRQGNEKLFF.

The CDR3 DNA is TGTGCCTGGAGTGGAGGGGGCGAGGGCGGGGAGCTGTTTTTT. It codes for CAWSGGGEGGELFF. The genes are TRBV30 and TRBJ2-2; 7 bases match TRBD1. The CDR3 covers 14 residues. Germline CDR1 GTSNPN, CDR2 SVGIG (reference sequence). With 1 base clipped from V and 7 bases from J, the junction kept 6 bases outside the gene matches.

The chain employs TRBV28 and TRBJ1-1; 7 positions match TRBD1. This CDR3 region has 17 residues. The J segment lost 2 bases and the V segment lost 5 bases, leaving 14 bases of the junction unmatched. The germline V gene has CDR1 MDHEN and CDR2 SYDVKM. CDR3 sequence: CASSTRARQGFNTEAFF. CDR3 DNA sequence: TGTGCCAGCAGTACCCGCGCTCGACAGGGATTTAACACTGAAGCTTTCTTT.

The chain links TRBV28 to TRBJ2-2, with 14 bases matching TRBD2. J was trimmed by 5 bases and V by 0 bases; bases with no gene match: 2. The CDR3 sequence is 17 residues long. The germline CDR1 and CDR2 sequences are MDHEN and SYDVKM. The CDR3 DNA sequence: TGTGCCAGCAGTTTATGGGGACTAGCGGGAGCGACCGGGGAGCTGTTTTTT. This gives the protein CASSLWGLAGATGELFF.

This clone was seen more than once but under ten times. The chain couples TRBV30 to TRBJ2-7; TRBD1 matches 9 bases. The CDR3 contains 18 residues. V lost 0 bases to trimming and J lost 4 bases; unmatched junction nucleotides: 16. Germline V gene data show CDR1 as GTSNPN and CDR2 as SVGIG (reference sequence). The DNA of the CDR3 is TGTGCCTGGAGTGTACGCTATAGGGGACAGGGTGGATTTTACGAGCAGTACTTC. Amino acids: CAWSVRYRGQGGFYEQYF.

This sequence joins TRBV11-2 and TRBJ2-7, with 8 bases fitting TRBD2. The V and J ends lost 1 base and 2 bases, in that order; junction bases with no gene match: 4. The germline V gene encodes CDR1 SGHAT and CDR2 FQNNGV. The CDR3 loop spans 15 amino acids. CDR3 nucleotides: TGTGCCAGCAGCTTAGCGGCGGGAGGCCCCTACGAGCAGTACTTC. Encoded protein: CASSLAAGGPYEQYF.

This chain links TRBV19 with TRBJ1-1; 8 nucleotides line up with TRBD1. The J segment lost 6 bases and the V segment lost 5 bases, leaving 14 bases of the junction unmatched. CDR1 and CDR2 from the germline V gene are LNHDA and SQIVND (reference sequence). This CDR3 has 16 amino acids. This CDR3 is CASSHHPSDRAPEAFF. In DNA, the CDR3 is TGTGCCAGTAGTCATCATCCCTCGGACAGGGCGCCTGAAGCTTTCTTT. Full variable domain (remainder filled in from reference TRBV19 and TRBJ1-1): DGGITQSPKYLFRKEGQNVTLSCEQNLNHDAMYWYRQDPGQGLRLIYYSQIVNDFQKGDIAEGYSVSREKKESFPLTVTSAQKNPTAFYLCASSHHPSDRAPEAFFGQGTRLTVV.

This rearrangement joins TRBV4-1 to TRBJ2-7; 10 nucleotides agree with TRBD2. The CDR3 totals 17 residues. The J segment lost 3 bases and the V segment lost 0 bases, leaving 8 bases of the junction unmatched. Per the germline V gene, CDR1 is MGHRA and CDR2 is YSYEKL. In DNA, the CDR3 is TGCGCCAGCAGCCAAGAAGCCCTAGCGGGAGATTTCTACGAGCAGTACTTC. This codes for CASSQEALAGDFYEQYF.

V is TRBV15 and J is TRBJ1-4; D not resolved. Looked up from germline, CDR1 is LNHNV and CDR2 is YYDKDF (reference sequence). The CDR3 spans 16 residues. V lost 0 bases and J 0 bases, leaving 8 bases between the germline ends. The CDR3 region is CATSRDLGATNEKLFF. The CDR3 coding sequence is TGTGCCACCAGCAGAGATCTAGGTGCAACTAATGAAAAACTGTTTTTT. Drawing the rest from reference TRBV15 and TRBJ1-4, the complete variable domain is DAMVIQNPRYQVTQFGKPVTLSCSQTLNHNVMYWYQQKSSQAPKLLFHYYDKDFNNEADTPDNFQSRRPNTSFCFLDIRSPGLGDTAMYLCATSRDLGATNEKLFFGSGTQLSVL.

The V gene is TRBV4-3, the J gene TRBJ2-7, with 11 nucleotides matching TRBD1. The J segment lost 5 bases and the V segment lost 3 bases, leaving 12 bases of the junction unmatched. In germline, CDR1 is LGHNA, CDR2 YSLEER. This CDR3 has 17 residues. The CDR3 DNA sequence: TGCGCCAGCAGCCAGACGTTCTCGGGACAGGGGGGAAACGAGCAGTACTTC. This encodes CASSQTFSGQGGNEQYF.

The chain recombines TRBV6-5 with TRBJ1-4; D ambiguous. From germline, CDR1 is MNHEY and CDR2 SVGAGI. V shed 0 bases and J shed 13 bases, with 15 bases lying between them. CDR3 size: 14 residues. The CDR3 nucleotides read TGTGCCAGCAGTTACTCGACTGGGGAAGCGGGACTGTTTTTT. The encoded protein is CASSYSTGEAGLFF.

This chain joins TRBV27 and TRBJ1-1; D gene uncertain. The V end was cut by 1 base, the J end by 5 bases, with 11 bases between. The germline V gene encodes CDR1 MNHEY and CDR2 SMNVEV (reference sequence). The CDR3 is made up of 14 amino acids. The CDR3 here is CASSLLVSGTEAFF. The CDR3 coding sequence is TGTGCCAGCAGTTTATTGGTTTCGGGGACTGAAGCTTTCTTT.

The J gene is TRBJ1-4, the V gene TRBV28; 7 bases map to TRBD1. The CDR3 is made up of 15 amino acids. Per germline, CDR1 MDHEN and CDR2 SYDVKM. Trimming removed 7 bases from V and 8 bases from J; junction bases left unmatched: 13. CDR3: CASTPETGLREKLFF. The CDR3 nucleotides are TGTGCCAGCACCCCCGAGACAGGGCTACGAGAAAAACTGTTTTTT.

J is TRBJ2-3 and V is TRBV7-2; D gene uncertain. The CDR3 totals 13 residues. Trimming took off 4 bases at V and 2 bases at J, with 7 bases between the two ends. Per germline, CDR1 SGHTA and CDR2 FQGNSA. The CDR3 DNA reads TGTGCCAGCAGCTCCTATATCACAGATACGCAGTATTTT. Encoded protein: CASSSYITDTQYF.

The gene calls are TRBV4-2 and TRBJ1-1, with TRBD1 as a possible D gene (5 bases). This CDR3 has 16 residues. V gave up 1 base and J gave up 4 bases, with 16 bases separating them. The germline gives CDR1 LGHNA, CDR2 YNFKEQ. The CDR3 region is CASSQGGSGGFTEAFF. The CDR3 bases are TGTGCCAGCAGCCAAGGGGGGTCGGGGGGATTCACTGAAGCTTTCTTT.

The V gene is TRBV19, the J gene TRBJ2-3, with 12 bases fitting TRBD2. V dropped 10 bases and J dropped 6; count of bases not matched to a gene: 20. Germline CDR1 LNHDA, CDR2 SQIVND (reference sequence). The CDR3 length is 18 residues. The CDR3 region has the DNA TGTGCCACCGCGACTAGCGGGGGAGGGTTGGGTGTTACGGATACGCAGTATTTT. It encodes CATATSGGGLGVTDTQYF. The whole variable domain, remainder taken from reference TRBV19 and TRBJ2-3, is DGGITQSPKYLFRKEGQNVTLSCEQNLNHDAMYWYRQDPGQGLRLIYYSQIVNDFQKGDIAEGYSVSREKKESFPLTVTSAQKNPTAFYLCATATSGGGLGVTDTQYFGPGTRLTVL.

The chain uses TRBV7-9 and TRBJ1-4; D not certain. The CDR3 spans 14 residues. Germline V gene sequence: CDR1 SEHNR, CDR2 FQNEAQ (reference sequence). The ends were cut back, 6 bases at V and 0 bases at J, with 8 bases in the middle. The CDR3 nucleotides read TGTGCCAGCAGTTACCGGGCAACTAATGAAAAACTGTTTTTT. Encoded protein: CASSYRATNEKLFF.

J is TRBJ2-3 and V is TRBV28; the match to TRBD2 covers 9 bases. CDR1 is MDHEN and CDR2 is SYDVKM in the germline V gene. This CDR3 spans 17 amino acids. V shed 9 bases and J 6 bases; nucleotides not matched to a gene: 19. The DNA of the CDR3 is TGTGCCAGTTCGGGGTCCGGGGGCGGGAGGGCCGTGGATACGCAGTATTTT. Protein sequence: CASSGSGGGRAVDTQYF.

The chain has TRBV29-1 and TRBJ2-1; tentatively, D is TRBD2 (6 bases). The V gene lost 7 bases and the J gene lost 5 bases, with 6 bases spanning the gap. CDR3 length equals 10 residues. CDR1 and CDR2 (germline): SQVTM, ANQGSEA. CDR3 in amino acids: CSGGDNEQFF. In DNA form, the CDR3 reads TGCAGCGGCGGGGACAATGAGCAGTTCTTC.

The rearrangement uses TRBV20-1 and TRBJ1-1; D might be TRBD1 (5 bases). CDR3 length: 11 residues. Deletions cut 0 bases from V and 8 bases from J, with 7 bases between. Germline CDR1 is DFQATT and CDR2 is SNEGSKA (reference sequence). This CDR3 is CSARDYREAFF. The DNA for the CDR3 is TGCAGTGCTAGAGATTACAGGGAAGCTTTCTTT.

The sample holds a few counts of this clone. J is TRBJ2-3 and V is TRBV9; a weak D match, TRBD1 (6 bases). The germline gives CDR1 SGDLS, CDR2 YYNGEE. The germline V and J ends were trimmed by 4 bases and 7 bases, with 19 bases remaining between them. The CDR3 has 15 amino acids. The CDR3 loop is CASSPLGAEANTQYF. CDR3 nucleotide sequence: TGTGCCAGCAGCCCGCTGGGGGCGGAGGCCAATACGCAGTATTTT.

This chain links TRBV6-4 with TRBJ2-7, with D perhaps TRBD2 (5 bases). This CDR3 is built from 15 residues. Germline values: CDR1 MRHNA, CDR2 SNTAGT. The V end lost 6 bases, the J end lost 2 bases, and 17 bases lay between the germline ends. CDR3 sequence reads: CASRARTSGTYEQYF. CDR3 bases: TGTGCCAGCAGAGCCCGGACCTCCGGGACCTACGAGCAGTACTTC.

The V call is TRBV4-1, the J call TRBJ2-7; TRBD1 might be the D (6 bases). The CDR3 covers 14 residues. Trimming left V 5 bases short and J 2 bases short, with 13 bases between. Germline lookup yields CDR1 MGHRA and CDR2 YSYEKL. The CDR3 region has the DNA TGCGCCAGCAGCAGACAGGTTCTCGCCTACGAGCAGTACTTC. Protein: CASSRQVLAYEQYF.

The table lists this clone with a count of one. The CDR3 bases are TGCAGCGTTGTGGGGACAACTACGGCAGATACGCAGTATTTT. Protein product: CSVVGTTTADTQYF. The chain has TRBV29-1 and TRBJ2-3, with D maybe TRBD1 (6 bases). The CDR3 runs 14 residues. Germline CDR1 reads SQVTM; CDR2 reads ANQGSEA. Trimming shortened V by 4 bases and J by 4 bases, and 15 bases separated the two germline ends.